In its sample, the clone carrying this T cell receptor beta chain ranks as medium-sized. The data were obtained in a study of metastatic and nonmetastatic thyroid tumors. Study processing details: What underpinned the distant-metastasis classifier for papillary thyroid cancer was the set of CDR3 differences across clinicopathological groups. MiXCR was used by TCRdb to re-call the PCR reads. The V and J calls here are based on TCRdb, not the publication. Here the sample spans approximately 17,000 clones, around a quarter being singletons. Thyroid surgery had not been preceded by any treatment in any patient. The specimen was adjacent normal tissue. This clonotype originated in a female donor with papillary thyroid cancer or a benign thyroid nodule (not recorded which). Some clones in this sample may be carry-over from other donors' samples.

CDR3 coding DNA: TGTGCCAGTAGTAACAGGGTTCCTGAAGCTTTCTTT. Protein product: CASSNRVPEAFF. The chain employs TRBV19 and TRBJ1-1; the D gene is possibly TRBD1 (6 bases). Germline CDR1 reads LNHDA; CDR2 reads SQIVND (reference sequence). V was clipped by 4 bases and J by 6 bases, with 9 bases between them. The CDR3 is 12 residues long. Based on the CDR3 plus reference TRBV19 and TRBJ1-1, the full variable domain is DGGITQSPKYLFRKEGQNVTLSCEQNLNHDAMYWYRQDPGQGLRLIYYSQIVNDFQKGDIAEGYSVSREKKESFPLTVTSAQKNPTAFYLCASSNRVPEAFFGQGTRLTVV.